One sample yielded the 5 T cell receptor beta chains listed below, sequenced in a study of regulatory T cells in long-lasting Graves disease. Time point specified: newly diagnosed GD, antithyroid drugs for less than 3 months. PBMCs were the source of the RNA used for TCR sequencing. To make TCR beta libraries, researchers used iRepertoire HTBI primers and Arm-PCR of CDR3 regions. TCRdb analysed the multiplex PCR reads with MiXCR anew, one entry per CDR3 protein. Altogether about 530,000 distinct CDR3 sequences are present, around 15% being singletons, with the ten largest covering 25%. The same sample was also used in a study of T cells in Graves' hyperthyroidism and ophthalmopathy.

Sequenced here: peripheral blood mononuclear cells (PBMCs), sampled at new diagnosis, from a patient treated with antithyroid drugs. Receptor source: a woman aged 35-60 years with Graves disease.

This clonotype was found many times. V and J are TRBV11-1 and TRBJ2-2; D is perhaps TRBD1 (6 bases). Trimming removed 9 bases at V and 7 bases at J, with 15 bases between. CDR1 is SGHAT and CDR2 is FQDESV in the germline V gene (reference sequence). The CDR3 has 13 residues. The CDR3 loop reads CASMIQGGGELFF. CDR3 DNA: TGTGCCAGTATGATACAGGGCGGCGGGGAGCTGTTTTTT.

CDR3 in DNA: TGCGCCAGCAGCCAACAGGGGGAATCATTGAACACTGAAGCTTTCTTT. This sequence encodes CASSQQGESLNTEAFF. V usage is TRBV10-2 and J usage is TRBJ1-1; 8 bases map to TRBD1. With 6 bases clipped from V and 0 bases from J, the junction kept 9 bases outside the gene matches. This CDR3 has 16 amino acids. In germline, CDR1 is WSHSY, CDR2 SAAADI.

This clonotype was observed many times. V and J are TRBV14 and TRBJ1-5, with 7 bases lining up with TRBD1. V lost 1 base to trimming and J lost 10 bases; unmatched junction nucleotides: 10. The germline gives CDR1 SGHDN, CDR2 FVKESK. The CDR3 loop spans 15 amino acids. The CDR3 region is CASSQGGQSPGPQHF. CDR3 coding DNA: TGTGCCAGCAGCCAAGGGGGACAGTCCCCGGGACCCCAGCATTTT.

This clonotype has ten or more counts. The gene calls are TRBV28 and TRBJ2-7, with TRBD1 identical over 7 bases. Germline trimming cut 3 bases from V and 3 bases from J; bases unmatched to any gene: 5. CDR1 and CDR2 (germline): MDHEN, SYDVKM. This CDR3 contains 14 residues. The CDR3 reads CASSFGGQFYEQYF. The DNA of the CDR3 is TGTGCCAGCAGTTTTGGGGGACAGTTCTACGAGCAGTACTTC.

In its sample, this clonotype was seen a few times. In DNA form, the CDR3 reads TGTGCCAGCACCCGGACCTCTGGAAACACCATATATTTT. It translates to CASTRTSGNTIYF. The gene calls are TRBV11-3 and TRBJ1-3; no reliable D call. This CDR3 region has 13 residues. The V end lost 7 bases, the J end lost 0 bases, and 7 bases lay between the germline ends. Germline CDR1 reads SGHNT; CDR2 reads YENEEA. Drawing the rest from reference TRBV11-3 and TRBJ1-3, the complete variable domain is EAGVVQSPRYKIIEKKQPVAFWCNPISGHNTLYWYLQNLGQGPELLIRYENEEAVDDSQLPKDRFSAERLKGVDSTLKIQPAELGDSAVYLCASTRTSGNTIYFGEGSWLTVV.